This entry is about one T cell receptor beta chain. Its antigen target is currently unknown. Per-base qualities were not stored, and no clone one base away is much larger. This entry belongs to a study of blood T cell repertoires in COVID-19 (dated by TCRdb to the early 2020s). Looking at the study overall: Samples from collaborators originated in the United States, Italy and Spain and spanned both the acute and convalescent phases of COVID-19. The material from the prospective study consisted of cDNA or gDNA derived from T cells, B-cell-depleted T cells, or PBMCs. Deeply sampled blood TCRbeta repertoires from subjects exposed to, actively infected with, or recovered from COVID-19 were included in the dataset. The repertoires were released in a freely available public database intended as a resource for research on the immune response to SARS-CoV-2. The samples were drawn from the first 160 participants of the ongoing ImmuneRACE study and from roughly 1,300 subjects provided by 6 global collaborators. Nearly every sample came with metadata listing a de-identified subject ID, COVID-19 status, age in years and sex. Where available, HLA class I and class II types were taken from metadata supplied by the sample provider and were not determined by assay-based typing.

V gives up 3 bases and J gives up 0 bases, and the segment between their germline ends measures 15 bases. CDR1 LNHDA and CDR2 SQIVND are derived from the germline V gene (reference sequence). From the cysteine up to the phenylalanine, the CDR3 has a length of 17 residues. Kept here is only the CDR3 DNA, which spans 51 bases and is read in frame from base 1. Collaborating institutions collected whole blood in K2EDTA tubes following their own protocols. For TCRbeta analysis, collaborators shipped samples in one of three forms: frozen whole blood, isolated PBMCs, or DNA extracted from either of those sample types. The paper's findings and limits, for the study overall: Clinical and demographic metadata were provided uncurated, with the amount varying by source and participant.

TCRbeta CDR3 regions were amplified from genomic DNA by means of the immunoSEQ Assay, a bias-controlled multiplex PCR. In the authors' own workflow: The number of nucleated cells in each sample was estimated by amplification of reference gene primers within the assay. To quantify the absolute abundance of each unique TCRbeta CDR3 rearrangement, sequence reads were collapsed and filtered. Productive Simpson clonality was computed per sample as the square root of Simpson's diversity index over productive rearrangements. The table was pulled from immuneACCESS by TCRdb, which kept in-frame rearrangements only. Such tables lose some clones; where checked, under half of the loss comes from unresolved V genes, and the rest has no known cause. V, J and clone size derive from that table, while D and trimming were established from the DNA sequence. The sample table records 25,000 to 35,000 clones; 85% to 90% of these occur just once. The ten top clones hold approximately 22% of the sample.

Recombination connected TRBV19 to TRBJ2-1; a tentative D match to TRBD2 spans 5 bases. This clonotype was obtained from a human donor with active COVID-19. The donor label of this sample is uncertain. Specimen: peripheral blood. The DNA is TGTGCCAGTAGTATGCCGGCGTGGAGGAGCTCCTACAATGAGCAGTTCTTC. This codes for CASSMPAWRSSYNEQFF.